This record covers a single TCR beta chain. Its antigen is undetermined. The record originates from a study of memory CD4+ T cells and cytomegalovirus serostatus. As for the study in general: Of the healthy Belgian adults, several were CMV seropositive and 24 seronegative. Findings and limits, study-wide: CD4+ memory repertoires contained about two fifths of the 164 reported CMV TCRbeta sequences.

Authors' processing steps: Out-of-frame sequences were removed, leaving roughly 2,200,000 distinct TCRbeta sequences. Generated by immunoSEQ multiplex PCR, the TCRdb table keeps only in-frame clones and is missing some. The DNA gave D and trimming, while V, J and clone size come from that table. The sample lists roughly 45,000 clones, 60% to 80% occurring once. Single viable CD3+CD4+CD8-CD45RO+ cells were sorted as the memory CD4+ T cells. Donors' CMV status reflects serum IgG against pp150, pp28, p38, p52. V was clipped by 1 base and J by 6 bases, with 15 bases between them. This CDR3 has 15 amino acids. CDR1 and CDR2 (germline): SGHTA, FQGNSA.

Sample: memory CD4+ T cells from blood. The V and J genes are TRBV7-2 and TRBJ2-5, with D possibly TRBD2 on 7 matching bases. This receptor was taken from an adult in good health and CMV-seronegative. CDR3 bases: TGTGCCAGCAGCTTAGAGCTGGGGGGGCTAAAGACCCAGTACTTC. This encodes CASSLELGGLKTQYF.